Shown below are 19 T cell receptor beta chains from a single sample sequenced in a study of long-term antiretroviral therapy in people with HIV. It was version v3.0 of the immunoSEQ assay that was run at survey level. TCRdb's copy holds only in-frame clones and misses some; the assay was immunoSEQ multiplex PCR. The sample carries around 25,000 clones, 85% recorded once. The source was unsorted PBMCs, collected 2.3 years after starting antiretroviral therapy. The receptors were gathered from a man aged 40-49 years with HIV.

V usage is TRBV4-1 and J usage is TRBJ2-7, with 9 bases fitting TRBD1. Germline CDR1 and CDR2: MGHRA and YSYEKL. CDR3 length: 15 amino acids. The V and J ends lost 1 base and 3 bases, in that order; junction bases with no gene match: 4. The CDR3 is CASSQVGTGLYEQYF. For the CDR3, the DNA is TGCGCCAGCAGCCAAGTGGGGACAGGGCTCTACGAGCAGTACTTC.

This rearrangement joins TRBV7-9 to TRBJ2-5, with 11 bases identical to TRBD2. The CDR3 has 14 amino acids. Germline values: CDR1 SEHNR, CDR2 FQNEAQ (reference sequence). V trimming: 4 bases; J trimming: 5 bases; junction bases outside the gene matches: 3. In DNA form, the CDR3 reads TGTGCCAGCAGCTCGACTAGCGGGATTGAGACCCAGTACTTC. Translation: CASSSTSGIETQYF.

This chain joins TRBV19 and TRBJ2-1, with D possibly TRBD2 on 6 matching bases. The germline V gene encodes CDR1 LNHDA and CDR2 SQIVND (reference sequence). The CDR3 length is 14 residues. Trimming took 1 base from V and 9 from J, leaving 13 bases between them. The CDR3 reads CASSIGNSGGEQFF. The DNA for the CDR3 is TGTGCCAGTAGTATAGGTAATAGCGGCGGTGAGCAGTTCTTC.

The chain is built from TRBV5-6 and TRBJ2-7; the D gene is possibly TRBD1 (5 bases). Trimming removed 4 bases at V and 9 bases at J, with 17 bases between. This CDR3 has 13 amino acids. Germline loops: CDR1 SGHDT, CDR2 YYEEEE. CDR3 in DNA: TGTGCCAGCAGCACAACAGGAGTGGTAGGGCAGTACTTC. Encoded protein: CASSTTGVVGQYF.

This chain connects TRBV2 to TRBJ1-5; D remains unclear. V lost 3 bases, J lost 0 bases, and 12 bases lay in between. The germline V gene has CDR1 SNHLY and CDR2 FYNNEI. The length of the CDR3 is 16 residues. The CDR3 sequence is CASSDLEGYSNQPQHF. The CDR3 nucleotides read TGTGCCAGCAGTGATTTGGAGGGATATAGCAATCAGCCCCAGCATTTT.

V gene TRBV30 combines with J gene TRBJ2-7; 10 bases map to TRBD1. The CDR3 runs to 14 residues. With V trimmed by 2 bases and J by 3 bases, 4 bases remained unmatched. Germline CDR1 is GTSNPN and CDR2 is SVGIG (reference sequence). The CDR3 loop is CAWSRTGGSYEQYF. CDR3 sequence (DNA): TGTGCCTGGAGTCGGACAGGGGGGAGCTACGAGCAGTACTTC.

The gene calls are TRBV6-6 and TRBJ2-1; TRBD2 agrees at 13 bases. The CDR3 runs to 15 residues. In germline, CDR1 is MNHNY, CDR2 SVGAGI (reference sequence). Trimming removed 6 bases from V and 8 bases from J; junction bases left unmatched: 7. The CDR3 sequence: CASSHGLAGAYEQFF. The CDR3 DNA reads TGTGCCAGCAGCCACGGACTAGCGGGAGCCTATGAGCAGTTCTTC.

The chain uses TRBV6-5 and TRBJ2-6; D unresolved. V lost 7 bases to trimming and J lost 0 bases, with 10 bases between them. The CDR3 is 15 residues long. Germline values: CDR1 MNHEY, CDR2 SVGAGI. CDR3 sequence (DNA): TGTGCCAGCACCCTTAGGAGCTCTGGGGCCAACGTCCTGACTTTC. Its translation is CASTLRSSGANVLTF.

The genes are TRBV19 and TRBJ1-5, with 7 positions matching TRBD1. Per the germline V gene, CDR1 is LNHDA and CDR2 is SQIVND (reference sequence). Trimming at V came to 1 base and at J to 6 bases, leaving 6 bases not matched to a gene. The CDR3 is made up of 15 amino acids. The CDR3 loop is CASSIAQGVGQPQHF. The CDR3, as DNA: TGTGCCAGTAGTATAGCCCAGGGGGTAGGTCAGCCCCAGCATTTT.

The DNA of the CDR3 is TGTGCCAGTAGTATAACAGGGGTGAACTATGGCTACACCTTC. It is translated as CASSITGVNYGYTF. V gene TRBV19 combines with J gene TRBJ1-2; 7 bases fit TRBD1. Trimming cost V 2 bases and J 2 bases; bases outside gene matches: 2. This CDR3 has 14 amino acids. The V gene's germline CDR1 is LNHDA and CDR2 SQIVND (reference sequence).

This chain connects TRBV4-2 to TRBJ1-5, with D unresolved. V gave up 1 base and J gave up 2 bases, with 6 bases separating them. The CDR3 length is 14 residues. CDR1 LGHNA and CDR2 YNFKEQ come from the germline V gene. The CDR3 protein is CASSQVTGNQPQHF. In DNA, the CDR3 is TGTGCCAGCAGCCAAGTAACAGGCAATCAGCCCCAGCATTTT.

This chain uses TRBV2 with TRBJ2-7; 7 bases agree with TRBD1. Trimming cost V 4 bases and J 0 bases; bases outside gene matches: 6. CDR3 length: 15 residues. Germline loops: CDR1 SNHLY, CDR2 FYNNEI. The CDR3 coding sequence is TGTGCCAGCAGTGCCAACAGGGGCTACTCCTACGAGCAGTACTTC. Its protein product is CASSANRGYSYEQYF.

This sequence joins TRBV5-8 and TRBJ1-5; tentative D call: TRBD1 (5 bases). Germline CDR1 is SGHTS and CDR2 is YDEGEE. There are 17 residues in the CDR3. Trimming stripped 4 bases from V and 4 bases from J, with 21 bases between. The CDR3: CASSRDDRSLGNQPQHF. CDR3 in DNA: TGTGCCAGCAGCAGGGACGACAGATCTCTAGGGAATCAGCCCCAGCATTTT.

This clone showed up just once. Written as DNA, the CDR3 is TGTGCCTGGCAGGGACCGTACGCTGAAGCTTTCTTT. This translates into CAWQGPYAEAFF. This sequence joins TRBV30 and TRBJ1-1, with D possibly being TRBD1 (5 bases). Trimming removed 5 bases at V and 6 bases at J, with 13 bases between. This CDR3 comprises 12 residues. Per germline, CDR1 GTSNPN and CDR2 SVGIG (reference sequence).

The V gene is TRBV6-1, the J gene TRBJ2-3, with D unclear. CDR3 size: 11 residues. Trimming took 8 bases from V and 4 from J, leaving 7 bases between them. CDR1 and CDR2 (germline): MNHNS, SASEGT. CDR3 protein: CASGRSDTQYF. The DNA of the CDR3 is TGTGCCAGCGGCAGGTCAGATACGCAGTATTTT.

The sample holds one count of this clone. The CDR3 loop is CASSVGDREAAFF. CDR3 DNA sequence: TGTGCCAGCAGCGTAGGGGACAGGGAGGCGGCTTTCTTT. V is TRBV9 and J is TRBJ1-1; 9 bases fit TRBD1. V lost 0 bases and J lost 11; bases outside the gene matches: 5. Germline assignment: CDR1 SGDLS and CDR2 YYNGEE. The CDR3 sequence is 13 residues long.

For the CDR3, the DNA is TGTGCCAGCAGCCAAGGTCACAGCTCCTACGAGCAGTACTTC. Its protein product is CASSQGHSSYEQYF. J is TRBJ2-7 and V is TRBV4-2; no clear D gene. The CDR3 is 14 amino acids. Germline CDR1 reads LGHNA; CDR2 reads YNFKEQ. Between the trimmed V and J ends, which lost 1 base and 0 bases, there was a span of 7 bases.

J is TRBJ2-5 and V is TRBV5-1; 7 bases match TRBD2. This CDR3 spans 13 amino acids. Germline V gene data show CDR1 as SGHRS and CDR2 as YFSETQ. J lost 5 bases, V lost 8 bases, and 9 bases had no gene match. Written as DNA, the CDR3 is TGCGCCAGGAGGGTGGTGCGGGGGGAGACCCAGTACTTC. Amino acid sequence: CARRVVRGETQYF.

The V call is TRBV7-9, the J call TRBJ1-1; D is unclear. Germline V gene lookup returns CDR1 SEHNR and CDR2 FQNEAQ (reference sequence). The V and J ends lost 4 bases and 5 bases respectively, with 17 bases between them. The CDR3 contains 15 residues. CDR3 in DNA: TGTGCCAGCAGCTCATCGGGGATTTTTAGTACTGAAGCTTTCTTT. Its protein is CASSSSGIFSTEAFF. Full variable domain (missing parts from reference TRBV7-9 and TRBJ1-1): DTGVSQNPRHKITKRGQNVTFRCDPISEHNRLYWYRQTLGQGPEFLTYFQNEAQLEKSRLLSDRFSAERPKGSFSTLEIQRTEQGDSAMYLCASSSSGIFSTEAFFGQGTRLTVV.